This T cell receptor beta chain was sequenced during a study of cytomegalovirus exposure and HLA in healthy donors. Method: immunoSEQ multiplex PCR; TCRdb's copy keeps in-frame clones and lacks some. The sample consists of 120,000 to 150,000 clones, around 90% of them appearing once. Germline trimming cut 6 bases from V and 6 bases from J; bases unmatched to any gene: 13. The germline CDR1 and CDR2 sequences are ENHRY and SYGVKD. The CDR3 loop spans 15 amino acids. The sequence was collected from a man in his late teens or twenties in good health and CMV-seropositive. The chain links TRBV10-3 to TRBJ1-1; 7 bases fit TRBD1. Material: PBMCs. CDR3 DNA: TGTGCCATCAGCTCGGGACAGCAACGTCAGGCTGAAGCTTTCTTT. Translation: CAISSGQQRQAEAFF.